These 14 T cell receptor beta chains came from one sample sequenced in a study of CXCR3-negative and CXCR3-positive naive CD8 T cells. Libraries of TRB cDNA were made by 5' RACE and carried UMIs. TCRdb reprocessed the 5' RACE reads and reports one entry per CDR3 protein, with no DNA. This table lists about 46,000 distinct CDR3 sequences. Sequencing was performed on naive CXCR3- CD8+ T cells from blood. Subset in this sample: CD45RO-CCR7+CD27+CD95- naive CD8+ T cells lacking CXCR3 (TNR3-). These receptors all come from a human donor in good health. Some clones in this sample may be carry-over from other donors' samples.

The rearrangement uses TRBV2 and TRBJ1-2; the D call of TRBD1 rests on TCRdb alone, since no DNA is present to check it. Germline lookup yields CDR1 SNHLY and CDR2 FYNNEI. The CDR3 has 15 amino acids. This chain's CDR3 is CASRGASLVNYGYTF.

J is TRBJ2-3 and V is TRBV29-1. This CDR3 has 11 residues. CDR1 is SQVTM, CDR2 ANQGSEA, per germline. CDR3: CSGNLGDTQYF.

The chain carries TRBV10-3 and TRBJ2-2; TCRdb returns TRBD1, unconfirmable since there is no DNA. The V gene's germline CDR1 is ENHRY and CDR2 SYGVKD. The CDR3 loop spans 15 amino acids. The CDR3 is CAISDGQGRTGELFF.

The chain uses TRBV14 and TRBJ2-7; TCRdb names TRBD2, which stays unverified in the absence of DNA. The germline CDR1 and CDR2 sequences are SGHDN and FVKESK. The CDR3 totals 14 residues. The CDR3 is CASSQDLSGYEQYF.

V and J are TRBV6-5 and TRBJ2-5; lacking DNA, the TRBD2 call made by TCRdb goes unchecked. The CDR3 covers 16 residues. The V gene's germline CDR1 is MNHEY and CDR2 SVGAGI. This CDR3 is CASRLRTPSGKGTQYF.

The chain recombines TRBV11-2 with TRBJ2-2; TCRdb calls TRBD2, which cannot be checked without DNA. The germline CDR1 and CDR2 sequences are SGHAT and FQNNGV. The CDR3 loop spans 17 amino acids. The CDR3 loop reads CASSLGQGTSMTGELFF.

The genes are TRBV12-3 or TRBV12-4 and TRBJ2-1; absent DNA, TCRdb's TRBD1 call cannot be checked. This CDR3 has 13 amino acids. The CDR3 region is CASSVDSYNEQFF.

V and J are TRBV29-1 and TRBJ2-1; the TCRdb D gene call, TRBD2, has no DNA to confirm it. Germline CDR1 reads SQVTM; CDR2 reads ANQGSEA. The length of the CDR3 is 11 residues. The CDR3 here is CSGDLVNEQFF.

This rearrangement joins TRBV20-1 to TRBJ2-7. Germline-derived CDR1 and CDR2 are DFQATT and SNEGSKA (reference sequence). This CDR3 spans 16 amino acids. This CDR3 is CSATPRNPISSYEQYF.

J is TRBJ2-3 and V is TRBV28; TCRdb returns TRBD2, unconfirmable since there is no DNA. The CDR3 loop spans 17 amino acids. Germline V gene lookup returns CDR1 MDHEN and CDR2 SYDVKM. CDR3 residues: CASSLFGEGDPADTQYF.

The chain is built from TRBV28 and TRBJ1-6. The CDR3 is 14 amino acids. Germline loops: CDR1 MDHEN, CDR2 SYDVKM. This chain's CDR3 is CASGWLGDNSPLHF.

The chain employs TRBV20-1 and TRBJ2-3; TCRdb reports TRBD2, a call that lacks DNA to check it against. This CDR3 has 17 amino acids. The germline V gene encodes CDR1 DFQATT and CDR2 SNEGSKA (reference sequence). CDR3 residues: CSAPQGGSGWRADTQYF.

The CDR3: CASSQEWSSYNEQFF. The V call is TRBV4-2, the J call TRBJ2-1. The V gene's germline CDR1 is LGHNA and CDR2 YNFKEQ. The CDR3 totals 15 residues.

The chain carries TRBV30 and TRBJ1-1; there is no DNA to check the TCRdb D call of TRBD1. The CDR3 totals 13 residues. Germline V CDR1 and CDR2: GTSNPN, SVGIG (reference sequence). The CDR3 loop reads CAWSVGQPPEAFF. Complete variable domain (other parts from reference TRBV30 and TRBJ1-1): SQTIHQWPATLVQPVGSPLSLECTVEGTSNPNLYWYRQAAGRGLQLLFYSVGIGQISSEVPQNLSASRPQDRQFILSSKKLLLSDSGFYLCAWSVGQPPEAFFGQGTRLTVV.